One T cell receptor (beta chain) is described in this entry. Its cognate antigen is unknown. CDR3 length: 14 residues. Trimming left V 8 bases short and J 1 base short, with 14 bases between. Germline V gene data show CDR1 as MNHNS and CDR2 as SASEGT. The source of the sample is a study of pediatric ulcerative colitis. The assay was run at survey level. Sequencing was performed with immunoSEQ multiplex PCR; in TCRdb, only in-frame clones are kept and a portion is missing. This table has around 68,000 clones, around 80% appearing once. Study-wide results and limits: Compared with controls, ulcerative colitis showed greater blood-rectum clone sharing.

Sequencing input: blood. The gene calls are TRBV6-1 and TRBJ1-2; D perhaps matches TRBD1 (5 bases). This clonotype was obtained from a boy aged 5-17 years with moderate ulcerative colitis. The CDR3 sequence: CASYERGFNYGYTF. The CDR3 nucleotides are TGTGCCAGCTATGAGAGGGGTTTTAACTATGGCTACACCTTC.